This paragraph covers one T cell receptor beta chain sequence. This specimen belongs to a study of T cells in Graves' hyperthyroidism and ophthalmopathy. Overall study context: The blood sample was taken at first diagnosis, before treatment began.

The CDR3 contains 15 residues. Germline V gene lookup returns CDR1 GTSNPN and CDR2 SVGIG (reference sequence). Trimming took 0 bases from V and 2 from J; bases not matched to a gene: 4. RNA transcripts served as the template for amplifying TCR beta CDR3 regions. The HTBI primer set drove a first-round RT-PCR of the TCR CDR3. TCRdb passed the multiplex PCR reads through MiXCR, listing each CDR3 protein once. The sample has about 350,000 distinct CDR3 sequences; roughly 13% are singletons. Material for sequencing was blood. The chain carries TRBV30 and TRBJ2-3; 8 nucleotides match TRBD1. The TCR comes from a middle-aged woman with Graves' ophthalmopathy. CDR3 loop: CAWSVLGQVTDTQYF. The CDR3 DNA follows: TGTGCCTGGAGTGTACTGGGACAGGTCACAGATACGCAGTATTTT.